One sample yielded the 16 T cell receptor beta chains listed below, sequenced in a study of spatial heterogeneity in lung cancer. The time point is: sample taken at primary tumor resection. TCRdb reanalysed the 5' RACE reads using MiXCR and keeps one entry per CDR3 protein. The table shows around 23,000 distinct CDR3 sequences, with 3% to 3.5% occurring only once. Sequencing used PBMCs, obtained at surgery. The receptors shown here come from a female donor with early-stage non-small cell lung cancer.

This clonotype was picked up a small number of times. The chain recombines TRBV28 with TRBJ2-1, with D unclear. CDR1 and CDR2 from the germline V gene are MDHEN and SYDVKM. This CDR3 is built from 15 residues. Deletions cut 4 bases from V and 0 bases from J, with 10 bases between. As DNA, the CDR3 is TGTGCCAGCAGTTCTAGAGTCCCCTCCTACAATGAGCAGTTCTTC. It is translated as CASSSRVPSYNEQFF.

This rearrangement joins TRBV19 to TRBJ2-5; a weak D match, TRBD1 (6 bases). Trimming left V 4 bases short and J 5 bases short, with 11 bases between. CDR1 LNHDA and CDR2 SQIVND come from the germline V gene (reference sequence). This CDR3 spans 13 amino acids. The CDR3 loop is CASSRDILETQYF. The CDR3 bases are TGTGCCAGTAGTAGGGACATATTGGAGACCCAGTACTTC.

This clonotype was counted ten times or more. This chain uses TRBV6-5 with TRBJ1-1, with 8 bases lining up with TRBD1. This CDR3 region has 17 residues. With V trimmed by 5 bases and J by 1 base, 12 bases remained unmatched. Per the germline V gene, CDR1 is MNHEY and CDR2 is SVGAGI. The CDR3 DNA reads as TGTGCCAGCAGTAAAGCCCGGACAGGGCCCGCGAACACTGAAGCTTTCTTT. Its protein is CASSKARTGPANTEAFF.

The chain uses TRBV5-5 and TRBJ1-1, with 8 bases lining up with TRBD1. Germline loops: CDR1 SGHKS, CDR2 YYEKEE (reference sequence). With V trimmed by 1 base and J by 1 base, 12 bases remained unmatched. CDR3 length: 18 amino acids. CDR3 sequence reads: CASSLTSWTGMGNTEAFF. In nucleotides, the CDR3 is TGTGCCAGCAGCTTGACTTCCTGGACAGGGATGGGGAACACTGAAGCTTTCTTT.

This clonotype was observed at least ten times. This chain links TRBV20-1 with TRBJ2-1; a possible D gene is TRBD2 (5 bases). Germline CDR1 DFQATT, CDR2 SNEGSKA (reference sequence). V gave up 5 bases and J gave up 8 bases, with 16 bases separating them. This CDR3 comprises 13 residues. The CDR3 spells CSAPGLRMDEQFF. For the CDR3, the DNA is TGCAGTGCTCCAGGACTCCGCATGGATGAGCAGTTCTTC.

This clonotype was detected ten times or more. The J gene is TRBJ1-1, the V gene TRBV12-3 or TRBV12-4; TRBD1 matches at 8 bases. Germline trimming cut 5 bases from V and 6 bases from J; bases unmatched to any gene: 5. This CDR3 is 13 amino acids long. CDR3 residues: CASSISGGPEAFF. In nucleotides, the CDR3 is TGTGCCAGCAGTATTTCAGGGGGCCCTGAAGCTTTCTTT.

The sample holds many counts of this clonotype. This sequence joins TRBV11-2 and TRBJ2-1, with 7 bases matching TRBD2. J lost 3 bases, V lost 3 bases, and 5 bases had no gene match. In germline, CDR1 is SGHAT, CDR2 FQNNGV. The CDR3 totals 15 residues. The CDR3 loop is CASSLSSGSYNEQFF. The DNA for the CDR3 is TGTGCCAGCAGCTTGTCTAGCGGAAGCTACAATGAGCAGTTCTTC.

To note about this clonotype: The junction and the germline gene differ at one end; a read error may be behind it. The V gene is TRBV5-1, the J gene TRBJ1-2, with D unclear. Germline assignment: CDR1 SGHRS and CDR2 YFSETQ. The CDR3 extends over 16 amino acids. The CDR3 bases are TGCGCCAGCAGCTCCCCGACGGAAGGGTGGAACTATAGCTACACCTTC. As protein: CASSSPTEGWNYSYTF.

The V call is TRBV11-1, the J call TRBJ2-4; 13 bases align to TRBD2. With V trimmed by 3 bases and J by 6 bases, 14 bases remained unmatched. Germline lookup yields CDR1 SGHAT and CDR2 FQDESV (reference sequence). The CDR3 has 19 amino acids. CDR3 DNA: TGTGCCAGCAGCTTCCGGACAGGGGGGACTAGCGGGAAAGGAAACATTCAGTACTTC. It encodes CASSFRTGGTSGKGNIQYF. Full variable domain (remainder filled in from reference TRBV11-1 and TRBJ2-4): EAEVAQSPRYKITEKSQAVAFWCDPISGHATLYWYRQILGQGPELLVQFQDESVVDDSQLPKDRFSAERLKGVDSTLKIQPAELGDSAMYLCASSFRTGGTSGKGNIQYFGAGTRLSVL.

This clonotype has a handful of counts. V is TRBV19 and J is TRBJ1-2, with D perhaps TRBD1 (5 bases). The CDR3 loop spans 14 amino acids. Germline-derived CDR1 and CDR2 are LNHDA and SQIVND (reference sequence). V was shortened by 5 bases and J by 3 bases, with 13 bases between the two germline ends. The CDR3 DNA reads as TGTGCCAGTAGTTTCAGGGTAAACGACTATGGCTACACCTTC. Its protein product is CASSFRVNDYGYTF.

This clonotype showed up many times. The chain is built from TRBV10-3 and TRBJ2-6; D perhaps matches TRBD1 (5 bases). The CDR3 contains 15 residues. CDR1 and CDR2 (germline): ENHRY, SYGVKD. The ends were cut back, 4 bases at V and 1 base at J, with 8 bases in the middle. CDR3 nucleotide sequence: TGTGCCATCAGTGCAGGGAAGTCTGGGGCCAACGTCCTGACTTTC. Translated: CAISAGKSGANVLTF.

This clonotype was detected many times. The chain uses TRBV10-3 and TRBJ2-1, with TRBD2 as a possible D gene (6 bases). This CDR3 is 17 amino acids long. The V gene lost 0 bases and the J gene lost 3 bases, with 15 bases spanning the gap. Germline loops: CDR1 ENHRY, CDR2 SYGVKD. CDR3 DNA sequence: TGTGCCATCAGTGAGTCATCCCCGGGACTCCTCTACAATGAGCAGTTCTTC. It is translated as CAISESSPGLLYNEQFF.

This clonotype has just a few counts. This may arise from a read error, as a much more abundant clone is one base away. The chain has TRBV14 and TRBJ2-5, with unresolved D. Germline CDR1 reads SGHDN; CDR2 reads FVKESK. There are 14 residues in the CDR3. CDR3 bases: TGTGCCAGCAGCCACGATTGGCCTCGAGAGACCCGGTACTTC. It yields the protein CASSHDWPRETRYF.

In its sample, this clonotype was seen a few times. V usage is TRBV5-5 and J usage is TRBJ2-4; D perhaps matches TRBD1 (6 bases). The V end lost 4 bases, the J end lost 0 bases, and 14 bases lay between the germline ends. CDR1 is SGHKS and CDR2 is YYEKEE in the germline V gene (reference sequence). The CDR3 loop spans 16 amino acids. The CDR3 DNA is TGTGCCAGCAGCCCTGGCAGGGGAATAGCCAAAAACATTCAGTACTTC. Translating gives CASSPGRGIAKNIQYF. Complete variable domain (other parts from reference TRBV5-5 and TRBJ2-4): DAGVTQSPTHLIKTRGQQVTLRCSPISGHKSVSWYQQVLGQGPQFIFQYYEKEERGRGNFPDRFSARQFPNYSSELNVNALLLGDSALYLCASSPGRGIAKNIQYFGAGTRLSVL.

The chain is built from TRBV5-4 and TRBJ2-5; D gene unclear. Germline CDR1 reads SGHNT; CDR2 reads YYREEE (reference sequence). V was shortened by 1 base and J by 5 bases, with 6 bases between the two germline ends. The CDR3 consists of 12 residues. The DNA of the CDR3 is TGTGCCAGCAGCTTGTTCGGGGAGACCCAGTACTTC. Translation gives CASSLFGETQYF.

This clonotype has at least ten counts. The V gene is TRBV28, the J gene TRBJ2-2; D ambiguous. Per germline, CDR1 MDHEN and CDR2 SYDVKM. The CDR3 has 11 residues. The V end lost 0 bases, the J end lost 9 bases, and 2 bases lay between the germline ends. Here the CDR3 reads CASSLWRELFF. In DNA form, the CDR3 reads TGTGCCAGCAGTTTATGGAGGGAGCTGTTTTTT. Filled out from reference TRBV28 and TRBJ2-2, the complete variable domain reads DVKVTQSSRYLVKRTGEKVFLECVQDMDHENMFWYRQDPGLGLRLIYFSYDVKMKEKGDIPEGYSVSREKKERFSLILESASTNQTSMYLCASSLWRELFFGEGSRLTVL.